Following are 16 T cell receptor beta chains from one sample sequenced in a study of T-cell reconstitution after alpha-beta-depleted transplantation in children. Preparation of the TCRbeta library was carried out with unique molecular identifiers. TCRdb fed the PCR reads into MiXCR, producing one record per CDR3 protein. The sample has almost 500,000 distinct CDR3 sequences, about 11% seen once. The starting material was PBMCs, obtained before TCRalphabeta/CD19-depleted stem cell transplant. The receptors were gathered from a child aged 2 to 10 with inherited bone marrow failure, due to receive a stem cell transplant.

The CDR3 reads CASRGGSLDTQYF. The CDR3 nucleotides are TGTGCCAGCCGAGGCGGGAGTCTAGATACGCAGTATTTT. J is TRBJ2-3 and V is TRBV28; 7 bases agree with TRBD2. The ends lost 8 bases at V and 5 bases at J; junction bases unmatched: 7. There are 13 residues in the CDR3. Germline V CDR1 and CDR2: MDHEN, SYDVKM.

This clonotype was seen repeatedly, ten times or more. The genes are TRBV2 and TRBJ1-1, with no clear D. Germline lookup yields CDR1 SNHLY and CDR2 FYNNEI. V shed 4 bases and J shed 5 bases, with 11 bases lying between them. The CDR3 is made up of 13 amino acids. The CDR3 bases are TGTGCCAGCAGTGGACAATTGGGTACTGAAGCTTTCTTT. Translated, it gives CASSGQLGTEAFF.

This chain links TRBV10-3 with TRBJ2-7; 9 nucleotides line up with TRBD1. With 3 bases clipped from V and 6 bases from J, the junction kept 9 bases outside the gene matches. The germline V gene has CDR1 ENHRY and CDR2 SYGVKD. The CDR3 runs 15 residues. The CDR3 here is CAISDAGTGSIEQYF. The CDR3 region has the DNA TGTGCCATCAGTGACGCCGGGACAGGGTCGATCGAGCAGTACTTC.

This clonotype has more than one count but fewer than ten. This chain connects TRBV2 to TRBJ2-2; maybe TRBD2 (6 bases). V dropped 4 bases and J dropped 2 bases, with 20 bases sitting between them. Germline V gene data show CDR1 as SNHLY and CDR2 as FYNNEI. The CDR3 sequence is 18 residues long. The CDR3 here is CASSVRRDLGSNTGELFF. CDR3 DNA: TGTGCCAGCAGTGTCCGGCGGGACTTGGGGAGCAACACCGGGGAGCTGTTTTTT.

This clonotype appeared a few times. This rearrangement joins TRBV4-2 to TRBJ2-3; 9 positions match TRBD2. CDR3 length equals 16 residues. J gave up 5 bases and V 4 bases, and 10 bases lay outside the gene matches. Germline lookup yields CDR1 LGHNA and CDR2 YNFKEQ. The CDR3 sequence: CASSPTSGKGGDTQYF. The CDR3 nucleotides are TGTGCCAGCAGCCCGACTAGCGGTAAGGGCGGAGATACGCAGTATTTT.

This clonotype came up many times. This sequence joins TRBV29-1 and TRBJ2-5; no firm D call. Trimming took off 6 bases at V and 3 bases at J, with 14 bases between the two ends. CDR3 size: 13 residues. CDR1 is SQVTM, CDR2 ANQGSEA, per germline. CDR3 DNA sequence: TGCAGCGTGACCGACGGACCGAAAGAGACCCAGTACTTC. It specifies CSVTDGPKETQYF.

This clonotype was seen more than once but under ten times. This CDR3 reads CASRTSNEKLFF. Here the CDR3 DNA reads TGTGCCAGTAGGACGTCTAATGAAAAACTGTTTTTT. The chain employs TRBV28 and TRBJ1-4; D remains ambiguous. V was cut by 9 bases and J by 3 bases, with 8 bases left in between. The germline V gene has CDR1 MDHEN and CDR2 SYDVKM. The CDR3 totals 12 residues.

The V call is TRBV27, the J call TRBJ2-1; D tentatively reads TRBD1 or TRBD2 (6 bases each). The germline V and J ends were trimmed by 8 bases and 0 bases, with 20 bases remaining between them. The CDR3 length is 17 residues. Germline CDR1 MNHEY, CDR2 SMNVEV (reference sequence). The CDR3 reads CASDLGPGAASYNEQFF. The CDR3 nucleotides read TGTGCCAGCGATCTAGGCCCGGGGGCGGCCTCCTACAATGAGCAGTTCTTC.

The V and J genes are TRBV20-1 and TRBJ1-5; the match to TRBD1 covers 7 bases. Germline CDR1 DFQATT, CDR2 SNEGSKA (reference sequence). Trimming took 0 bases from V and 6 from J; bases not matched to a gene: 2. The CDR3 has 13 amino acids. CDR3 in amino acids: CSAREGQTQPQHF. The CDR3 DNA reads as TGCAGTGCTAGAGAGGGACAGACTCAGCCCCAGCATTTT.

This clonotype has a count of ten or more. CDR3 sequence: CATSDLRGTGTQYF. The CDR3 nucleotides read TGTGCCACCAGTGATCTGCGAGGGACAGGGACGCAGTATTTT. The chain carries TRBV24-1 and TRBJ2-3, with TRBD1 matching 9 bases. In germline, CDR1 is KGHDR, CDR2 SFDVKD. The ends lost 3 bases at V and 9 bases at J; junction bases unmatched: 6. The CDR3 spans 14 residues.

At least ten counts were recorded for this clonotype. Sequence at one end of the junction differs from germline and may be a read error. This chain links TRBV5-1 with TRBJ2-1; TRBD2 might be the D (5 bases). This CDR3 has 12 amino acids. Germline V lookup: CDR1 SGHRS, CDR2 YFSETQ. The CDR3 reads CASSLAGNPVLF. The CDR3 DNA sequence: TGCGCCAGCAGCTTGGCGGGAAACCCGGTGCTCTTC.

This clonotype was picked up many times. V gene TRBV7-9 combines with J gene TRBJ2-1, with TRBD2 identical over 7 bases. Germline CDR1 and CDR2: SEHNR and FQNEAQ (reference sequence). V gave up 5 bases and J gave up 5 bases; unmatched junction bases: 12. The CDR3 spans 16 residues. The CDR3 loop is CASSPPVRTRDNEQFF. In DNA form, the CDR3 reads TGTGCCAGCAGCCCCCCGGTAAGGACTAGGGACAATGAGCAGTTCTTC.

In its sample, this clonotype was seen a few times. This sequence joins TRBV20-1 and TRBJ2-5, with TRBD2 as a possible D gene (5 bases). CDR1 is DFQATT and CDR2 is SNEGSKA in the germline V gene (reference sequence). There are 14 residues in the CDR3. V lost 0 bases and J 1 base, leaving 9 bases between the germline ends. The CDR3 sequence: CSARDRRLQETQYF. The CDR3 region has the DNA TGCAGTGCTAGAGATAGGAGGCTCCAAGAGACCCAGTACTTC.

V gene TRBV18 combines with J gene TRBJ2-5; 7 positions agree with TRBD1. Losses at the gene ends were 0 bases for V and 2 bases for J; bases not matched to a gene: 3. This CDR3 contains 15 residues. The germline CDR1 and CDR2 sequences are KGHSH and LQKENI. The CDR3 nucleotides read TGTGCCAGCTCACCACCGGTGACAGGGCAAGAGACCCAGTACTTC. Its protein product is CASSPPVTGQETQYF.

At least ten counts were recorded for this clonotype. The chain joins TRBV4-3 to TRBJ2-1, with D maybe TRBD2 (6 bases). CDR1 and CDR2 (germline): LGHNA, YSLEER. Trimming took 0 bases from V and 1 from J, leaving 7 bases between them. The CDR3 extends over 15 amino acids. As DNA, the CDR3 is TGCGCCAGCAGCCAAGACGGGGGTTCCTACAATGAGCAGTTCTTC. This codes for CASSQDGGSYNEQFF.

This clonotype was seen repeatedly, ten times or more. V usage is TRBV20-1 and J usage is TRBJ2-1; possible D gene TRBD2, 6 bases. The germline V and J ends were trimmed by 5 bases and 5 bases, with 13 bases remaining between them. Per the germline V gene, CDR1 is DFQATT and CDR2 is SNEGSKA (reference sequence). This CDR3 is built from 13 residues. The chain's CDR3 is CSADLGGDNEQFF. The CDR3 DNA follows: TGCAGTGCTGACCTGGGGGGTGACAATGAGCAGTTCTTC.